This T cell receptor beta chain was observed in a study of shared clonotypes between healthy human individuals. Looking at the study overall: Samples came from a couple of female and three male donors aged 18 to 49.

Researchers ran the assay at a deep level. Profiled with immunoSEQ multiplex PCR; TCRdb holds only in-frame clones, not every one. This sample has about 330,000 clones, with more than 75% found just once. In CD8 memory, CD45RO+ cells were put together with CCR7-negative CD45RA+ TemRA cells. The sequence derives from a man in his late teens or twenties in good health. Sample: memory CD8+ T cells sorted from blood. Described subset: CD45RO+ cells pooled with CCR7-negative TemRA cells.

As DNA, the CDR3 is TGTGCCAGCTTCACCCCGGGGTTGGGAGCTTACGAGCAGTACTTC. Translation gives CASFTPGLGAYEQYF. The chain joins TRBV7-4 to TRBJ2-7, with D possibly matching TRBD2 (5 bases). Trimming pared 8 bases from V and 4 bases from J, leaving 21 bases between. Looked up from germline, CDR1 is SGHVT and CDR2 is SQSDAQ. This CDR3 has 15 amino acids.